Only a few counts were recorded for the clone carrying this TCR beta chain. The treatment is: oral pan-JAK inhibitor, 5-10 mg twice daily. The sample originates from a study of CD8+ T cells in alopecia areata. Across the study: Tofacitinib therapy lasting 6 to 18 months was followed by 6 months off drug.

Extraction and reverse transcription of RNA yielded cDNA as the sequencing template. The repertoire was sequenced with immunoSEQ multiplex PCR; TCRdb's copy has only in-frame clones and lacks some. The sample has some 150,000 clones; roughly 58% are singletons. Sequenced here: CD4+ T cells sorted from blood, sampled around week 55, from a patient treated with tofacitinib. The sequence was obtained from a human donor with alopecia areata.

The CDR3 nucleotides are TGTGCCTGGAGTGTAGGGAGACAGGGAGGAGAAAAACTGTTTTTT. It is translated as CAWSVGRQGGEKLFF. The chain couples TRBV30 to TRBJ1-4, with 7 bases aligning to TRBD1. Germline CDR1 reads GTSNPN; CDR2 reads SVGIG (reference sequence). The CDR3 consists of 15 residues. With V trimmed by 0 bases and J by 8 bases, 9 bases remained unmatched.